Below, 27 T cell receptor beta chains from the same sample are listed, as sequenced in a study of shared clonotypes between healthy human individuals. Here immunoSEQ multiplex PCR was the method, and the copy in TCRdb shows in-frame clones only, minus some. The repertoire holds roughly 2.2 million clones, with approximately 93% as singletons. Material for sequencing was naive CD4+ T cells from PBMCs. Subset denoted: CD45RA+ positively selected. The receptors were gathered from a man between 18 and 29 years old in good health. Some clones in this sample may be carry-over from other donors' samples.

The gene calls are TRBV28 and TRBJ1-3; 8 positions match TRBD1. The CDR3 length is 15 residues. In germline, CDR1 is MDHEN, CDR2 SYDVKM. Trimming removed 4 bases from V and 6 bases from J; junction bases left unmatched: 8. The DNA of the CDR3 is TGTGCCAGCAGTTCTCAGGGGGCGCTTGAAAACACCATATATTTT. Translating it yields CASSSQGALENTIYF.

The chain uses TRBV10-3 and TRBJ1-5; the D gene is possibly TRBD1 (5 bases). This CDR3 has 14 residues. CDR1 and CDR2 from the germline V gene are ENHRY and SYGVKD. V was trimmed by 11 bases and J by 6 bases, leaving 20 bases between them. The CDR3 here is CALPPGGLRQPQHF. DNA of the CDR3: TGTGCCCTCCCCCCGGGGGGTTTGCGTCAGCCCCAGCATTTT.

The chain joins TRBV5-4 to TRBJ2-3; D is ambiguous. Deletions cut 2 bases from V and 2 bases from J, with 9 bases between. The CDR3 spans 14 residues. The germline V gene has CDR1 SGHNT and CDR2 YYREEE (reference sequence). The CDR3 spells CASSFVRDTDTQYF. The CDR3 bases are TGTGCCAGCAGCTTTGTCAGAGACACAGATACGCAGTATTTT.

This chain links TRBV10-3 with TRBJ2-7, with a tentative D call TRBD2 (5 bases). V lost 5 bases, J lost 3 bases, and 11 bases lay in between. There are 13 residues in the CDR3. Germline V CDR1 and CDR2: ENHRY, SYGVKD. CDR3 sequence reads: CAISYREFYEQYF. CDR3 DNA sequence: TGTGCCATCAGTTACCGGGAATTCTACGAGCAGTACTTC.

The J gene is TRBJ2-5, the V gene TRBV11-3; a weak D match, TRBD1 (5 bases). Germline CDR1 and CDR2: SGHNT and YENEEA. The CDR3 is 14 residues long. The V end lost 5 bases, the J end lost 3 bases, and 13 bases lay between the germline ends. The CDR3: CASSGRGREETQYF. As DNA, the CDR3 is TGTGCCAGCAGCGGAAGGGGCCGCGAAGAGACCCAGTACTTC. The full variable domain, in which reference TRBV11-3 and TRBJ2-5 provide the parts outside the CDR3, is EAGVVQSPRYKIIEKKQPVAFWCNPISGHNTLYWYLQNLGQGPELLIRYENEEAVDDSQLPKDRFSAERLKGVDSTLKIQPAELGDSAVYLCASSGRGREETQYFGPGTRLLVL.

This chain connects TRBV6-1 to TRBJ2-1, with 8 bases aligning to TRBD1. From germline, CDR1 is MNHNS and CDR2 SASEGT. The CDR3 length is 17 residues. Trimming took 4 bases from V and 0 from J; bases not matched to a gene: 8. The CDR3 DNA reads as TGTGCCAGCAGTGCTGCACAACAGGGGGGCTCCTACAATGAGCAGTTCTTC. It encodes CASSAAQQGGSYNEQFF.

Here the CDR3 reads CSVESGGSTDTQYF. As DNA, the CDR3 is TGCAGCGTTGAATCGGGAGGCAGCACAGATACGCAGTATTTT. The chain recombines TRBV29-1 with TRBJ2-3; 7 bases are shared with TRBD2. This CDR3 region has 14 residues. V shed 2 bases, J shed 0 bases, and the junction held 2 bases outside the gene matches. CDR1 SQVTM and CDR2 ANQGSEA come from the germline V gene.

This clone has more than one count but fewer than ten. V is TRBV7-8 and J is TRBJ2-2; D could derive from TRBD1 or TRBD2 (5 bases each). Germline CDR1 SGHVS, CDR2 FQNEAQ. The CDR3 has 15 amino acids. The ends were cut back, 5 bases at V and 2 bases at J, with 12 bases in the middle. The CDR3: CASSLGPRNTGELFF. In DNA, the CDR3 is TGTGCCAGCAGCCTGGGACCACGAAACACCGGGGAGCTGTTTTTT.

The chain recombines TRBV28 with TRBJ2-5; 11 bases fit TRBD1. The CDR3 runs to 15 residues. Per the germline V gene, CDR1 is MDHEN and CDR2 is SYDVKM. V trimming: 6 bases; J trimming: 4 bases; junction bases outside the gene matches: 7. The CDR3 is CASRAGQGAGETQYF. The CDR3 DNA reads TGTGCCAGCAGGGCCGGACAGGGGGCAGGAGAGACCCAGTACTTC.

The chain couples TRBV15 to TRBJ2-7, with D unclear. With 6 bases removed from V and 0 bases from J, the gap between germline ends came to 12 bases. Germline assignment: CDR1 LNHNV and CDR2 YYDKDF (reference sequence). This CDR3 region has 14 residues. The CDR3 loop is CATRRDRSSYEQYF. CDR3 coding DNA: TGTGCCACCAGGCGTGATAGGAGCTCCTACGAGCAGTACTTC.

The chain links TRBV11-2 to TRBJ1-2; the D is unclear. CDR3 length: 13 amino acids. CDR1 is SGHAT and CDR2 is FQNNGV in the germline V gene. V lost 5 bases to trimming and J lost 5 bases, with 12 bases between them. The CDR3 region has the DNA TGTGCCAGCAGCCCCCAGACTGAGTATGGCTACACCTTC. Translating gives CASSPQTEYGYTF.

The chain combines TRBV4-2 with TRBJ1-3; D remains unclear. Germline lookup yields CDR1 LGHNA and CDR2 YNFKEQ. This CDR3 comprises 15 residues. The V end was cut by 0 bases, the J end by 4 bases, with 10 bases between. CDR3 residues: CASSQDLGAGNTIYF. The CDR3 DNA reads TGTGCCAGCAGCCAAGATCTCGGTGCAGGAAACACCATATATTTT.

The rearrangement uses TRBV4-2 and TRBJ2-3, with TRBD2 matching over 8 bases. The CDR3 length is 15 residues. CDR1 is LGHNA, CDR2 YNFKEQ, per germline. V lost 5 bases and J lost 0; bases outside the gene matches: 4. CDR3 nucleotide sequence: TGTGCCAGCAGCGCCACTAGCGGTAGCACAGATACGCAGTATTTT. Protein: CASSATSGSTDTQYF.

V is TRBV28 and J is TRBJ1-2, with TRBD1 as a possible D gene (6 bases). The CDR3 length is 15 residues. With 4 bases removed from V and 8 bases from J, the gap between germline ends came to 20 bases. Germline V gene lookup returns CDR1 MDHEN and CDR2 SYDVKM. Here the CDR3 reads CASSSSTGFSGGYTF. DNA of the CDR3: TGTGCCAGCAGTTCCTCTACAGGGTTTTCAGGGGGCTACACCTTC.

The chain couples TRBV13 to TRBJ1-1; D may be TRBD1 (5 bases). Trimming stripped 5 bases from V and 0 bases from J, with 13 bases between. The CDR3 is 15 amino acids. Germline V gene sequence: CDR1 PRHDT, CDR2 FYEKMQ (reference sequence). The CDR3 protein is CASSHPGTVNTEAFF. CDR3 DNA: TGTGCCAGCAGCCACCCCGGGACGGTGAACACTGAAGCTTTCTTT.

The chain is built from TRBV7-9 and TRBJ2-7, with 10 bases that match TRBD2. Trimming cost V 4 bases and J 5 bases; bases outside gene matches: 8. The CDR3 covers 15 residues. Germline assignment: CDR1 SEHNR and CDR2 FQNEAQ (reference sequence). This CDR3 is CASSSQLAGTDEQYF. CDR3 DNA sequence: TGTGCCAGCAGCTCGCAACTAGCGGGAACCGACGAGCAGTACTTC.

This chain joins TRBV27 and TRBJ1-4, with 8 nucleotides matching TRBD1. V was pared by 2 bases and J by 7 bases, with 9 bases of the junction left unmatched. The CDR3 runs 16 residues. Per germline, CDR1 MNHEY and CDR2 SMNVEV (reference sequence). The CDR3 DNA sequence: TGTGCCAGCAGTTTAGCTTGGGCAGGGGGCGGTGAAAAACTGTTTTTT. Translating gives CASSLAWAGGGEKLFF.

This chain uses TRBV7-9 with TRBJ2-1, with 7 bases that match TRBD2. Germline values: CDR1 SEHNR, CDR2 FQNEAQ (reference sequence). The CDR3 extends over 12 amino acids. Losses at the gene ends were 2 bases for V and 16 bases for J; bases not matched to a gene: 8. This chain's CDR3 is CASSLPREAGFF. CDR3 nucleotides: TGTGCCAGCAGCTTACCCCGGGAGGCCGGATTCTTC.

The chain is built from TRBV18 and TRBJ1-1, with D possibly being TRBD1 (6 bases). The CDR3 loop spans 15 amino acids. Germline-derived CDR1 and CDR2 are KGHSH and LQKENI. V lost 2 bases to trimming and J lost 0 bases, with 10 bases between them. In nucleotides, the CDR3 is TGTGCCAGCTCACCAATAGCAGGGGTGAACACTGAAGCTTTCTTT. This translates into CASSPIAGVNTEAFF.

The chain joins TRBV19 to TRBJ2-5, with D perhaps matching TRBD2 (6 bases). Between the trimmed V and J ends, which lost 1 base and 10 bases, there was a span of 13 bases. This CDR3 has 13 amino acids. CDR1 and CDR2 from the germline V gene are LNHDA and SQIVND (reference sequence). The CDR3 loop reads CASSIGLASGQYF. CDR3 nucleotides: TGTGCCAGTAGTATAGGGCTAGCGTCGGGCCAGTACTTC.

J is TRBJ2-1 and V is TRBV19, with TRBD2 matching 13 bases. The CDR3 covers 17 residues. Germline trimming cut 7 bases from V and 1 base from J; bases unmatched to any gene: 7. Germline values: CDR1 LNHDA, CDR2 SQIVND (reference sequence). CDR3 coding DNA: TGTGCCAGTAAGTTATCGGGACTAGCGGGATCCTACAATGAGCAGTTCTTC. This codes for CASKLSGLAGSYNEQFF.

The J gene is TRBJ2-5, the V gene TRBV2; D remains ambiguous. CDR1 is SNHLY, CDR2 FYNNEI, per germline. V lost 5 bases and J 4 bases, leaving 11 bases between the germline ends. The CDR3 is 13 amino acids. CDR3 residues: CASSQNLGETQYF. In nucleotides, the CDR3 is TGTGCCAGCAGTCAAAACTTGGGAGAGACCCAGTACTTC.

J is TRBJ2-7 and V is TRBV28; D not resolved. The V gene lost 7 bases and the J gene lost 4 bases, with 17 bases spanning the gap. CDR3 length: 14 amino acids. CDR1 MDHEN and CDR2 SYDVKM come from the germline V gene. The CDR3: CASNSRKAAYEQYF. CDR3 nucleotides: TGTGCCAGCAATAGCCGGAAGGCAGCTTACGAGCAGTACTTC.

This sequence joins TRBV19 and TRBJ2-7; D is tentatively TRBD1 or TRBD2 (5 bases each). Germline V CDR1 and CDR2: LNHDA, SQIVND (reference sequence). The length of the CDR3 is 16 residues. Trimming removed 5 bases at V and 4 bases at J, with 21 bases between. Here the CDR3 reads CASSLGTARSFYEQYF. CDR3 DNA sequence: TGTGCCAGTAGTCTCGGGACCGCTCGATCATTTTACGAGCAGTACTTC.

The chain uses TRBV27 and TRBJ1-4; D remains unclear. In germline, CDR1 is MNHEY, CDR2 SMNVEV (reference sequence). V was trimmed by 5 bases and J by 2 bases, leaving 18 bases between them. The CDR3 consists of 17 residues. The CDR3 region has the DNA TGTGCCAGCAGTCCCGGGCCTCAACGGTATACTAATGAAAAACTGTTTTTT. This translates into CASSPGPQRYTNEKLFF.

The V call is TRBV27, the J call TRBJ1-6; unclear D gene. V was trimmed by 9 bases and J by 2 bases, leaving 5 bases between them. This CDR3 is 12 amino acids long. Germline V lookup: CDR1 MNHEY, CDR2 SMNVEV (reference sequence). The chain's CDR3 is CASAAYNSPLHF. The CDR3 DNA reads as TGTGCCAGTGCTGCCTATAATTCACCCCTCCACTTT.

V is TRBV4-1 and J is TRBJ2-3; the D call may be TRBD1 or TRBD2 (5 bases each). V lost 3 bases and J 0 bases, leaving 10 bases between the germline ends. Germline CDR1 reads MGHRA; CDR2 reads YSYEKL. The CDR3 is 15 amino acids. CDR3 protein: CASSQRGVSTDTQYF. CDR3 sequence (DNA): TGCGCCAGCAGCCAGCGAGGGGTTAGCACAGATACGCAGTATTTT.